One sample yielded the 10 T cell receptor beta chains listed below, sequenced in a study of T cells in Graves' hyperthyroidism and ophthalmopathy (dated 2019 in TCRdb). The method behind the library was multiplex PCR. This sample was sequenced with an Illumina HiSeq 2000. The TCR beta CDR3 regions were amplified from RNA transcripts. For the first round of RT-PCR on the TCR CDR3, the HTBI primer set was used together with the Qiagen OneStep RT-PCR kit. TCRdb trimmed the raw reads at Q25, called clones with MiXCR and kept productive beta chains. Rows merge per CDR3 protein into single entries with the most common DNA and genes. The sample table shows more than 500,000 distinct CDR3 sequences, and approximately 16% are seen once. The top ten clones comprise around 28% of the sample. The sample consisted of blood. These receptor sequences come from a woman in her twenties or thirties with Graves' ophthalmopathy.

The chain couples TRBV19 to TRBJ2-1, with 7 bases identical to TRBD2. This CDR3 is built from 15 residues. The germline gives CDR1 LNHDA, CDR2 SQIVND (reference sequence). After removal of 5 bases from V and 5 bases from J, the junction contained 9 bases not matched to a gene. CDR3 region: CASSPVGEGDNEQFF. In nucleotides, the CDR3 is TGTGCCAGTAGTCCCGTAGGGGAGGGAGACAATGAGCAGTTCTTC. The full variable domain, in which reference TRBV19 and TRBJ2-1 provide the parts outside the CDR3, is DGGITQSPKYLFRKEGQNVTLSCEQNLNHDAMYWYRQDPGQGLRLIYYSQIVNDFQKGDIAEGYSVSREKKESFPLTVTSAQKNPTAFYLCASSPVGEGDNEQFFGPGTRLTVL.

This clonotype was observed many times. The chain couples TRBV5-1 to TRBJ1-1, with D unresolved. The CDR3 runs to 12 residues. Germline V gene sequence: CDR1 SGHRS, CDR2 YFSETQ. V was cut by 5 bases and J by 7 bases, with 12 bases left in between. The CDR3 DNA reads TGCGCCAGCAGGAAGGGTCTGTATGAAGCTTTCTTT. It codes for CASRKGLYEAFF.

Many counts were recorded for this clonotype. The junction and the germline gene differ at one end; a read error may be behind it. The V and J genes are TRBV18 and TRBJ1-1; weak D call: TRBD1 (5 bases). This CDR3 region has 15 residues. Germline V CDR1 and CDR2: KGHSH, LQKENI. CDR3 sequence: CASSTPTGENTEAFF. The CDR3, as DNA: TGTGCCAGCTCAACACCTACGGGGGAAAACACTGAAGCTTTCTTT.

A few counts support this clonotype. The genes are TRBV12-3 or TRBV12-4 and TRBJ2-3; D ambiguous. The CDR3 totals 13 residues. V was trimmed by 8 bases and J by 0 bases, leaving 9 bases between them. As DNA, the CDR3 is TGTGCCAGCGGTTCACAGAGCACAGATACGCAGTATTTT. Its protein product is CASGSQSTDTQYF.

The V gene is TRBV18, the J gene TRBJ2-2; the D is unclear. Germline V gives CDR1 KGHSH, CDR2 LQKENI. This CDR3 comprises 15 residues. The V gene lost 2 bases and the J gene lost 4 bases, with 11 bases spanning the gap. The DNA for the CDR3 is TGTGCCAGCTCACCAAGGAAACCGGCCACCGGGGAGCTGTTTTTT. Protein product: CASSPRKPATGELFF.

This clonotype was counted ten times or more. The rearrangement links TRBV18 to TRBJ1-5; D ambiguous. With 3 bases removed from V and 5 bases from J, the gap between germline ends came to 8 bases. CDR3 length equals 13 residues. Germline-derived CDR1 and CDR2 are KGHSH and LQKENI. CDR3 DNA sequence: TGTGCCAGCTCACCCGGCGGAGATCAGCCCCAGCATTTT. As protein: CASSPGGDQPQHF.

Ten or more counts support this clonotype. The rearrangement joins TRBV6-1 to TRBJ2-1; TRBD2 agrees at 8 bases. This CDR3 has 14 residues. Germline lookup yields CDR1 MNHNS and CDR2 SASEGT. V shed 5 bases and J 6 bases; nucleotides not matched to a gene: 6. The CDR3 reads CASSPRLAFNEQFF. The CDR3 coding sequence is TGTGCCAGCAGTCCACGACTAGCGTTCAATGAGCAGTTCTTC.

This clonotype was counted at least ten times. V gene TRBV5-1 combines with J gene TRBJ1-1; TRBD1 is a possible D gene (6 bases). V lost 4 bases, J lost 3 bases, and 13 bases lay in between. The CDR3 totals 14 residues. Looked up from germline, CDR1 is SGHRS and CDR2 is YFSETQ. CDR3 sequence reads: CASSRGTTDTEAFF. The CDR3 DNA is TGCGCCAGCAGCCGTGGGACAACTGACACTGAAGCTTTCTTT.

The gene calls are TRBV7-6 and TRBJ2-3; 7 bases line up with TRBD1. The CDR3 covers 19 residues. Germline assignment: CDR1 SGHVS and CDR2 FNYEAQ. V trimming: 3 bases; J trimming: 2 bases; junction bases outside the gene matches: 17. The CDR3 is CASSFILRAGGTNTDTQYF. In DNA, the CDR3 is TGTGCCAGCAGCTTTATCCTCCGGGCAGGGGGAACCAACACAGATACGCAGTATTTT.

This clonotype appeared a few times. CDR3 region: CAISDEGAAKNIQYF. Written as DNA, the CDR3 is TGTGCCATCAGTGATGAGGGGGCAGCCAAAAACATTCAGTACTTC. The rearrangement joins TRBV10-3 to TRBJ2-4, with 7 bases identical to TRBD1. The length of the CDR3 is 15 residues. From germline, CDR1 is ENHRY and CDR2 SYGVKD. With V trimmed by 3 bases and J by 0 bases, 2 bases remained unmatched.